This T cell receptor (beta chain) was sequenced during a study of beta chain features in type 1 diabetes. Study-wide results and limits: Possibly, sequencing cDNA over-represented cells that had high TCR expression levels. Researchers caution that PCR might favor shorter templates, equally among patients and controls. Patients with Type 1 diabetes showed moderately but significantly shorter TCRB CDR3s in all four CD4+ subsets.

The sample holds a few counts of this clone. Its antigen remains unknown. All of the isolated RNA was reverse transcribed, so expressed TCRB transcripts were sequenced. Clones were sequenced by immunoSEQ multiplex PCR, and TCRdb holds only the in-frame ones, with some missing. The sample has 45,000 to 60,000 clones, roughly 48% seen once. Heparinised blood was drawn once per donor, averaging roughly 110 mL. Cells sorted by CD45RO/CCR7/CD25/CD127/CD95/CD27 comprised CD4+ naive, central memory, regulatory and stem cell-like memory cells. V gave up 3 bases and J gave up 1 base; unmatched junction bases: 9. The germline CDR1 and CDR2 sequences are MDHEN and SYDVKM. CDR3 length: 18 residues.

The genes are TRBV28 and TRBJ2-2; 9 bases align to TRBD2. The TCR originated in a man younger than 45 with type 1 diabetes. The sample comprised stem cell memory CD4+ T cells from blood. CDR3 DNA sequence: TGTGCCAGCAGTTTCTCCATGGGACTAGCTGAGAACACCGGGGAGCTGTTTTTT. Residues: CASSFSMGLAENTGELFF.